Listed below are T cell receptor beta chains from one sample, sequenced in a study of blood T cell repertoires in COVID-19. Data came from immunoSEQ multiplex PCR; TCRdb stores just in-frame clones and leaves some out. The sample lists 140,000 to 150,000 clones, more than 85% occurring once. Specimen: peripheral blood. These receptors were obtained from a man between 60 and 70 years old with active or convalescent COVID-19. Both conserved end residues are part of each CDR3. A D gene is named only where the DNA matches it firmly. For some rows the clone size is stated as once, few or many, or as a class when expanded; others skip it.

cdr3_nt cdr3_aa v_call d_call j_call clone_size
TGTGCCAGCAGTGGGGGGGGTGCCTCGACTGGGGCCAACGTCCTGACTTTC CASSGGGASTGANVLTF TRBV27 TRBD2 TRBJ2-6 -
TGTGCCAGCAGTTACGGGACAGGGAATGAAAAACTGTTTTTT CASSYGTGNEKLFF TRBV28 TRBD1 TRBJ1-4 -
TGTGCCAGTAGTATAGGGGAACAGGGGTCCACTCAGCCCCAGCATTTT CASSIGEQGSTQPQHF TRBV19 TRBD1 TRBJ1-5 -
TGTGCCAGCGGAGAGACCAATGAGCAGTTCTTC CASGETNEQFF TRBV3-1/TRBV3-2 - TRBJ2-1 -
TGCAGTGCTGAGTCCGGGAATAAAGCTTTCTTT CSAESGNKAFF TRBV20-1 - TRBJ1-1 -
TGTGCCAGCAGCCCAATGGGACAGGGGCAGGTGAACACTGAAGCTTTCTTT CASSPMGQGQVNTEAFF TRBV5-6 TRBD1 TRBJ1-1 once
TGTGCCAGCAGCTTATCCAATAGCGGGGGGGCCACAGATACGCAGTATTTT CASSLSNSGGATDTQYF TRBV7-2 TRBD2 TRBJ2-3 -
TGTGCCAGCAGCTTATCGGACAGGGGCGGCCAAGATACGCAGTATTTT CASSLSDRGGQDTQYF TRBV5-8 TRBD1 TRBJ2-3 -
TGTGCCATAACAGGGGATGCGACTGAAGCTTTCTTT CAITGDATEAFF TRBV30 TRBD1 TRBJ1-1 -
TGTGCCAGCAGCTTAAGTAGAGTAGGGAGAGCCCCCTTGTACTTC CASSLSRVGRAPLYF TRBV7-3 - TRBJ2-7 -
TGTGCCAGCAGCGCGATGGTGGAGACCCAGTACTTC CASSAMVETQYF TRBV28 - TRBJ2-5 -
TGTGCCATCAGTGAGCCCGATAAGAGAGACACCATATATTTT CAISEPDKRDTIYF TRBV10-3 - TRBJ1-3 -
TGTGCCAGCAGTTTGTTGGGGCGGGAGACCCAGTACTTC CASSLLGRETQYF TRBV6-1 - TRBJ2-5 -
TGTGCCAGCAGTTACCTCCCGGGACAGAACCCTGGGGCCAACGTCCTGACTTTC CASSYLPGQNPGANVLTF TRBV6-2/TRBV6-3 TRBD1 TRBJ2-6 -
TGTGCCAGCAGTCCCACCCCTACCAGGACTAGCGGGGGCTTGGGGTCCTACGAGCAGTACTTC CASSPTPTRTSGGLGSYEQYF TRBV28 TRBD2 TRBJ2-7 -
TGTGCCAGCAGCCCCCGTCGGGGGACCTCTCTGGGCGAGACCCAGTACTTC CASSPRRGTSLGETQYF TRBV7-9 - TRBJ2-5 -
TGTGCCAGTAGTATCCCCTCGACAACACCTGGAAACACCATATATTTT CASSIPSTTPGNTIYF TRBV19 - TRBJ1-3 -
TGTGCCAGCAGCTTACCCGGAGACACTGAAGCTTTCTTT CASSLPGDTEAFF TRBV7-9 - TRBJ1-1 once
TGTGCCAGCTCACCTACTGCGAACACCGGGGAGCTGTTTTTT CASSPTANTGELFF TRBV18 - TRBJ2-2 -
TGCGCCAGCAGGGGGGGGACAGGGCGAAACTATGGCTACACCTTC CASRGGTGRNYGYTF TRBV10-1 TRBD1 TRBJ1-2 -
TGTGCCATCAGTGAGAGGAAGGGGAATCAGCCCCAGCATTTT CAISERKGNQPQHF TRBV10-3 - TRBJ1-5 -
TGTGCCAGCAGTGTCATTAGCGGGGGGGCCTACGAGCAGTACTTC CASSVISGGAYEQYF TRBV27 TRBD2 TRBJ2-7 -
TGTGCCAGCAGCTTAGGAGGAACTAGCGGGAGTTATGAGCAGTTCTTC CASSLGGTSGSYEQFF TRBV7-9 TRBD2 TRBJ2-1 -
TGCGCCAGCAGCTGGACAGGGGACGGGGTGACTGAAGCTTTCTTT CASSWTGDGVTEAFF TRBV5-1 TRBD1 TRBJ1-1 -
TGTGCCAGCAGTTCGGGACAGGGGGACTATGGCTACACCTTC CASSSGQGDYGYTF TRBV6-6 TRBD1 TRBJ1-2 -
TGTGCCAGCATTAACGACAGGTCCATCTACAATGAGCAGTTCTTC CASINDRSIYNEQFF TRBV28 - TRBJ2-1 -
TGTGCCAGCAGCAGCTTCCGGCAGGGGGTTGGCGAAGGCTACACCTTC CASSSFRQGVGEGYTF TRBV7-8 TRBD1 TRBJ1-2 -
TGTGCCAGCAGCTTAAGCCGGGCAGATACGCAGTATTTT CASSLSRADTQYF TRBV7-8 - TRBJ2-3 -
TGTGCCAGTAGTTACCGACGGGACACTGGAAACACCATATATTTT CASSYRRDTGNTIYF TRBV19 - TRBJ1-3 -